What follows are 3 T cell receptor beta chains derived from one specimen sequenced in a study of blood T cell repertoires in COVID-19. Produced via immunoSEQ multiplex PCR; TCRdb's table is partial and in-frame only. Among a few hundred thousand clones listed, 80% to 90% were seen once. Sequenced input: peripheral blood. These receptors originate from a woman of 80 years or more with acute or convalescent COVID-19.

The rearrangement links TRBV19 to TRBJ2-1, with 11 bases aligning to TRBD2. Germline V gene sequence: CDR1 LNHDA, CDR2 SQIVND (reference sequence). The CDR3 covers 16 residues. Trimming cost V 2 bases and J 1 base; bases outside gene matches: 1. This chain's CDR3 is CASSITSGGSYNEQFF. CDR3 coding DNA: TGTGCCAGTAGTATAACTAGCGGGGGTTCCTACAATGAGCAGTTCTTC.

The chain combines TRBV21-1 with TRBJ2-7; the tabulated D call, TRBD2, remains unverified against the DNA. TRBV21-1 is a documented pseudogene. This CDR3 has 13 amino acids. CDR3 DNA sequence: TGTGCCAGCAGAGAGGACTTGGCCTACGAGCAGTACTTC. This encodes CASREDLAYEQYF.

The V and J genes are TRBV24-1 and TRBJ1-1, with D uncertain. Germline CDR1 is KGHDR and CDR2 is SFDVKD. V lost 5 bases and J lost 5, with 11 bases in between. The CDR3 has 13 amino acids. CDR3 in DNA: TGTGCCACCAGTGTGGGCCAGACGACTGAAGCTTTCTTT. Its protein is CATSVGQTTEAFF.